The 28 T cell receptor beta chains below all came from one sample that was sequenced in a study of identical twins. Using its own MiXCR run on the 5' RACE reads, TCRdb lists one record per CDR3 protein. The table lists approximately 500,000 distinct CDR3 sequences, 20% to 25% of them singletons. These records were also assigned to another study, of T cells expressing NK-cell markers.

The specimen was CD4+ T cells sorted from blood. The origin of the receptors is a woman in her late teens or twenties in good health.

The chain combines TRBV3-1 with TRBJ2-1; 10 positions match TRBD2. CDR1 is LGHDT, CDR2 YNNKEL, per germline (reference sequence). The CDR3 contains 17 residues. The ends lost 4 bases at V and 4 bases at J; junction bases unmatched: 10. CDR3: CASSPVTRTSGYNEQFF. CDR3 sequence (DNA): TGTGCCAGCAGCCCCGTTACGAGGACTAGCGGATACAATGAGCAGTTCTTC.

The V and J genes are TRBV5-1 and TRBJ2-3; D gene unclear. Per germline, CDR1 SGHRS and CDR2 YFSETQ. This CDR3 comprises 13 residues. Between the trimmed V and J ends, which lost 4 bases and 2 bases, there was a span of 8 bases. CDR3 region: CASSNLPTDTQYF. The CDR3 nucleotides read TGCGCCAGCAGCAACCTACCCACAGATACGCAGTATTTT.

This clonotype was recorded a few times. In DNA form, the CDR3 reads TGCAGTGCTGAGAACGCGCAGGGCAATGAAAAACTGTTTTTT. Protein sequence: CSAENAQGNEKLFF. This chain uses TRBV20-1 with TRBJ1-4, with D maybe TRBD1 (5 bases). CDR1 and CDR2 (germline): DFQATT, SNEGSKA (reference sequence). The V end lost 5 bases, the J end lost 5 bases, and 15 bases lay between the germline ends. This CDR3 contains 14 residues.

This chain links TRBV5-1 with TRBJ2-7, with D maybe TRBD2 (5 bases). Germline lookup yields CDR1 SGHRS and CDR2 YFSETQ. Trimming pared 2 bases from V and 0 bases from J, leaving 12 bases between. The CDR3 has 15 amino acids. The CDR3 bases are TGCGCCAGCAGCTTAGGGAAGAGGGTCTCCTACGAGCAGTACTTC. This translates into CASSLGKRVSYEQYF.

The table lists this clonotype with a few counts. The V call is TRBV7-9, the J call TRBJ2-3, with D hard to call. Trimming cost V 9 bases and J 4 bases, with 8 bases left between them. In germline, CDR1 is SEHNR, CDR2 FQNEAQ (reference sequence). This CDR3 has 11 residues. The CDR3 protein is CASNGADTQYF. The CDR3 coding sequence is TGTGCCAGTAATGGGGCAGATACGCAGTATTTT.

V and J are TRBV2 and TRBJ1-1; possibly TRBD1 for D (6 bases). Per the germline V gene, CDR1 is SNHLY and CDR2 is FYNNEI. There are 18 residues in the CDR3. The V end was cut by 7 bases, the J end by 1 base, with 25 bases between. The CDR3 loop reads CASIRGGASQRENTEAFF. The CDR3 bases are TGTGCCAGCATCCGCGGGGGGGCCTCCCAGCGGGAGAACACTGAAGCTTTCTTT.

This chain connects TRBV5-6 to TRBJ1-5; D gene uncertain. Trimming shortened V by 0 bases and J by 2 bases, and 6 bases separated the two germline ends. Germline lookup yields CDR1 SGHDT and CDR2 YYEEEE. The CDR3 spans 14 residues. CDR3 DNA: TGTGCCAGCAGCTTGGCAAGCGGCAATCAGCCCCAGCATTTT. The encoded protein is CASSLASGNQPQHF.

This clonotype was found a few times. The chain links TRBV9 to TRBJ2-3; possible D gene TRBD2, 6 bases. This CDR3 has 14 residues. Germline values: CDR1 SGDLS, CDR2 YYNGEE. Between the trimmed V and J ends, which lost 5 bases and 1 base, there was a span of 11 bases. The CDR3 here is CASRGGARTDTQYF. In nucleotides, the CDR3 is TGTGCCAGCAGGGGCGGGGCCCGCACAGATACGCAGTATTTT.

This chain joins TRBV10-3 and TRBJ2-7; D gene uncertain. The germline V and J ends were trimmed by 10 bases and 4 bases, with 20 bases remaining between them. This CDR3 comprises 14 residues. CDR1 is ENHRY, CDR2 SYGVKD, per germline. Here the CDR3 DNA reads TGTGCCACCAAGCAGGAAGAAAAAGCTTACGAGCAGTACTTC. It encodes CATKQEEKAYEQYF.

The V gene is TRBV6-5, the J gene TRBJ1-5; D not certain. With 0 bases removed from V and 5 bases from J, the gap between germline ends came to 8 bases. The CDR3 sequence is 14 residues long. The V gene's germline CDR1 is MNHEY and CDR2 SVGAGI. The CDR3 protein is CASSYSMGDQPQHF. CDR3 coding DNA: TGTGCCAGCAGTTACTCGATGGGAGATCAGCCCCAGCATTTT.

The chain recombines TRBV5-1 with TRBJ1-2; 7 positions agree with TRBD1. With 6 bases clipped from V and 7 bases from J, the junction kept 9 bases outside the gene matches. Germline CDR1 is SGHRS and CDR2 is YFSETQ. There are 13 residues in the CDR3. CDR3 bases: TGCGCCAGCACGGGGGCCCAGGGGGTTGGCTACACCTTC. It is translated as CASTGAQGVGYTF.

The V call is TRBV4-3, the J call TRBJ1-2; D gene ambiguous. Germline loops: CDR1 LGHNA, CDR2 YSLEER. Trimming cost V 0 bases and J 0 bases, with 11 bases left between them. The CDR3 loop spans 16 amino acids. CDR3 nucleotide sequence: TGCGCCAGCAGCCAAGATCTTACAGCGGCTAACTATGGCTACACCTTC. It is translated as CASSQDLTAANYGYTF.

The chain recombines TRBV12-3 or TRBV12-4 with TRBJ2-7, with TRBD1 as a possible D gene (6 bases). The CDR3 has 15 residues. V dropped 2 bases and J dropped 3 bases, with 14 bases sitting between them. The CDR3 region is CASSLYRDGHYEQYF. In DNA, the CDR3 is TGTGCCAGCAGTTTATACAGGGATGGACACTACGAGCAGTACTTC.

The V gene is TRBV5-1, the J gene TRBJ1-4; D is perhaps TRBD1 (5 bases). The CDR3 is 13 residues long. Trimming pared 9 bases from V and 7 bases from J, leaving 16 bases between. Looked up from germline, CDR1 is SGHRS and CDR2 is YFSETQ. The CDR3 here is CATPVSGVEKLFF. The CDR3 bases are TGCGCCACCCCGGTTTCGGGGGTTGAAAAACTGTTTTTT.

The chain links TRBV5-1 to TRBJ2-5; D tentatively reads TRBD1 or TRBD2 (5 bases each). This CDR3 spans 15 amino acids. Trimming cost V 4 bases and J 3 bases, with 16 bases left between them. Per the germline V gene, CDR1 is SGHRS and CDR2 is YFSETQ. Here the CDR3 DNA reads TGCGCCAGCAGCGGGTCCCGGGGCGGAGAAGAGACCCAGTACTTC. Encoded protein: CASSGSRGGEETQYF. Together with reference TRBV5-1 and TRBJ2-5, the CDR3 gives the full variable domain: KAGVTQTPRYLIKTRGQQVTLSCSPISGHRSVSWYQQTPGQGLQFLFEYFSETQRNKGNFPGRFSGRQFSNSRSEMNVSTLELGDSALYLCASSGSRGGEETQYFGPGTRLLVL.

The chain has TRBV7-8 and TRBJ2-7; a possible D gene is TRBD2 (5 bases). The CDR3 totals 14 residues. Germline lookup yields CDR1 SGHVS and CDR2 FQNEAQ. Trimming removed 5 bases from V and 3 bases from J, with 14 bases in between. The CDR3 loop is CASSPRRGNYEQYF. The CDR3 DNA sequence: TGTGCCAGCAGCCCCCGACGGGGAAACTACGAGCAGTACTTC.

In this sample, this clonotype turned up a few times. The chain couples TRBV12-3 or TRBV12-4 to TRBJ2-7; D is possibly TRBD2 (5 bases). Trimming removed 1 base at V and 1 base at J, with 11 bases between. This CDR3 is built from 15 residues. DNA for the CDR3: TGTGCCAGCAGTTTAGGGCGGGTGATATCCTACGAGCAGTACTTC. This gives the protein CASSLGRVISYEQYF.

This clonotype was seen only a few times. V gene TRBV2 combines with J gene TRBJ1-1, with TRBD1 identical over 10 bases. The germline CDR1 and CDR2 sequences are SNHLY and FYNNEI. The CDR3 consists of 14 residues. With 6 bases clipped from V and 4 bases from J, the junction kept 5 bases outside the gene matches. In nucleotides, the CDR3 is TGTGCCAGCAGCATACGACAGGGGGCCACTGAAGCTTTCTTT. Amino acids: CASSIRQGATEAFF.

J is TRBJ2-6 and V is TRBV12-3 or TRBV12-4; 9 bases map to TRBD1. Trimming removed 4 bases from V and 4 bases from J; junction bases left unmatched: 8. The CDR3 has 17 amino acids. The CDR3 region is CASSSGTGLSGANVLTF. The CDR3 coding sequence is TGTGCCAGCAGTTCCGGGACAGGGTTGTCCGGGGCCAACGTCCTGACTTTC.

This chain joins TRBV15 and TRBJ2-2; a weak D match, TRBD1 (5 bases). From germline, CDR1 is LNHNV and CDR2 YYDKDF (reference sequence). The CDR3 totals 15 residues. Trimming cost V 1 base and J 6 bases, with 12 bases left between them. The CDR3 coding sequence is TGTGCCACCAGCAGAGGCTCAGGGTCCCCCGGGGAGCTGTTTTTT. Translated: CATSRGSGSPGELFF.

J is TRBJ1-1 and V is TRBV28; D possibly corresponds to TRBD1 (6 bases). V lost 7 bases, J lost 10 bases, and 16 bases lay in between. Germline lookup yields CDR1 MDHEN and CDR2 SYDVKM. This CDR3 spans 12 amino acids. The CDR3 is CASTQSQGRAFF. DNA for the CDR3: TGTGCCAGCACCCAAAGCCAGGGGAGAGCTTTCTTT.

The chain links TRBV27 to TRBJ2-5; D is uncertain. The CDR3 extends over 14 amino acids. V lost 6 bases, J lost 4 bases, and 15 bases lay in between. Germline assignment: CDR1 MNHEY and CDR2 SMNVEV (reference sequence). The DNA of the CDR3 is TGTGCCAGCAGGCCGGTCCTGGCGGCAGAGACCCAGTACTTC. Its protein product is CASRPVLAAETQYF.

This clonotype was counted a few times. This chain uses TRBV5-6 with TRBJ2-2; perhaps TRBD2 as D (5 bases). Trimming pared 4 bases from V and 9 bases from J, leaving 16 bases between. The V gene's germline CDR1 is SGHDT and CDR2 YYEEEE. This CDR3 contains 14 residues. CDR3 nucleotides: TGTGCCAGCAGCGAGAGGACTGCCGTACGGGAGCTGTTTTTT. It yields the protein CASSERTAVRELFF.

This clonotype showed up just a few times. The V gene is TRBV6-5, the J gene TRBJ1-2; D gene unclear. Germline V gives CDR1 MNHEY, CDR2 SVGAGI. The V gene lost 0 bases and the J gene lost 5 bases, with 13 bases spanning the gap. The CDR3 loop spans 15 amino acids. The CDR3 reads CASSYSDLSDYGYTF. The DNA for the CDR3 is TGTGCCAGCAGTTACTCGGACCTTTCGGATTATGGCTACACCTTC.

In its sample, this clonotype was seen a few times. The gene calls are TRBV12-3 or TRBV12-4 and TRBJ1-1; D perhaps matches TRBD1 (5 bases). CDR3 length: 14 amino acids. V gave up 6 bases and J gave up 0 bases, with 11 bases separating them. This CDR3 reads CASSRQNMNTEAFF. The DNA of the CDR3 is TGTGCCAGCAGCAGACAGAACATGAACACTGAAGCTTTCTTT.

Only a few counts were recorded for this clonotype. The chain is built from TRBV5-4 and TRBJ2-7, with TRBD1 identical over 10 bases. V lost 4 bases, J lost 6 bases, and 10 bases stayed unmatched. Germline V gives CDR1 SGHNT, CDR2 YYREEE (reference sequence). The CDR3 contains 15 residues. The CDR3 sequence is CASSQRDRGSREQYF. The CDR3 DNA follows: TGTGCCAGCAGCCAACGGGACAGGGGATCTCGCGAGCAGTACTTC. The full variable domain, with the rest looked up from reference TRBV5-4 and TRBJ2-7, is ETGVTQSPTHLIKTRGQQVTLRCSSQSGHNTVSWYQQALGQGPQFIFQYYREEENGRGNFPPRFSGLQFPNYSSELNVNALELDDSALYLCASSQRDRGSREQYFGPGTRLTVT.

This clonotype turned up a few times. This sequence joins TRBV5-6 and TRBJ1-1; possibly TRBD1 for D (6 bases). V gave up 2 bases and J gave up 0 bases, with 11 bases separating them. In germline, CDR1 is SGHDT, CDR2 YYEEEE. The CDR3 runs 15 residues. The CDR3 sequence: CASSFRTALNTEAFF. The DNA of the CDR3 is TGTGCCAGCAGCTTCCGGACAGCCTTGAACACTGAAGCTTTCTTT.

This clonotype was counted many times. The V and J genes are TRBV20-1 and TRBJ2-7; a possible D gene is TRBD2 (6 bases). The germline V gene has CDR1 DFQATT and CDR2 SNEGSKA (reference sequence). V was trimmed by 3 bases and J by 4 bases, leaving 13 bases between them. The CDR3 covers 13 residues. CDR3 in DNA: TGCAGTGCTAGCTCGCGGGAACCTTACGAGCAGTACTTC. It is translated as CSASSREPYEQYF.